This record covers a single T cell receptor beta chain. What this receptor recognizes is not known. The input lacks base qualities; no much larger clone sits a single base away. This sample is part of a study of T cell changes during pregnancy in multiple sclerosis (dated by TCRdb to about 2019). Broadly, across the study: Changes in the T cell repertoire over the course of pregnancy were examined in this study in women with multiple sclerosis.

The germline V gene gives CDR1 as SGDLS and CDR2 as YYNGEE. From cysteine to phenylalanine, the CDR3 is 13 amino acids long. Of the read, only the CDR3 DNA is kept; its 39 bases are in frame from base 1. V sheds 3 bases and J sheds 6 bases, leaving 10 bases between their ends. Library prep was done by the immunoSEQ multiplex PCR assay. The source is immuneACCESS, and TCRdb retained only in-frame sequences with V and J called. Part of the clones is not carried over; for the studies checked, unresolved V genes explain less than half of this, and the remainder is unexplained. The sample yields over 50,000 clones; roughly nine tenths were counted once. The leading ten clones occupy more than 2% of the sample.

This specimen was peripheral blood, taken in the first trimester of pregnancy. The V and J segments used are TRBV9 and TRBJ2-1, with no D gene named confidently. This TCR was recovered from a female donor in good health, enrolled as a control in a pregnancy study. The sequenced DNA is TGTGCCAGCAGCGGGGCGAGTTTCAATGAGCAGTTCTTC. It is translated as CASSGASFNEQFF.